The clone carrying this T cell receptor beta chain was recorded only once. Its antigen is unidentified. This entry is derived from a study of cytomegalovirus exposure and HLA in healthy donors. Study results and limitations: Segments of the TCR beta V type were, in most cases, productive about 87% or about 30% of the time in an earlier analysis. Using a false discovery rate of 0.05, a later analysis showed that 16,951 TCR beta sequences were associated with HLA alleles. Cytomegalovirus-associated status was assigned to 164 TCR beta chains.

PCR amplification relied on 60 Vbeta primers (plus 13 Jbeta primers). TCRdb keeps only in-frame clones here, not all; method: immunoSEQ multiplex PCR. The sample yields 150,000 to 200,000 clones, about 80% seen once. CDR1 and CDR2 from the germline V gene are MNHEY and SVGAGI. V shed 5 bases, J shed 0 bases, and the junction held 4 bases outside the gene matches. This CDR3 comprises 14 residues. The clonotype comes from a man aged 40-49 years in good health and CMV-seronegative. The source material was PBMCs. The chain combines TRBV6-5 with TRBJ2-7; 7 positions agree with TRBD1. The CDR3 DNA reads as TGTGCCAGCAGTCTGAACAGGGGCTCCTACGAGCAGTACTTC. Its translation is CASSLNRGSYEQYF.